This T cell receptor (beta chain) was identified in a study of PD-1 blockade in mismatch repair-deficient tumors. Study details: All were previously treated, progressing patients with approximately 12 mismatch repair-deficient cancer types. Overall study findings and caveats: Tumor-resident clones, often undetectable pretreatment in blood, expanded then contracted after pembrolizumab.

PCR or immunohistochemistry showed mismatch repair deficiency in every enrolled patient. The TCR-sequenced patients were a few responders to pembrolizumab. Libraries were prepared by immunoSEQ multiplex PCR; TCRdb keeps only in-frame clonotypes and omits some of them. The sample has under 75,000 clones, roughly 88% seen once. A word on this clone: No antigen is known for it.

Per the germline V gene, CDR1 is SGHDT and CDR2 is YYEEEE. This CDR3 spans 13 amino acids. Trimming removed 0 bases at V and 7 bases at J, with 10 bases between. This TCR was sampled from an adult with mismatch repair-deficient cancer. The rearrangement uses TRBV5-6 and TRBJ1-1; D not certain. Sequences were derived from peripheral blood, sampled 52 weeks after starting pembrolizumab. CDR3 nucleotides: TGTGCCAGCAGCTTGGCCGGCGGGTATGAAGCTTTCTTT. Its translation: CASSLAGGYEAFF.